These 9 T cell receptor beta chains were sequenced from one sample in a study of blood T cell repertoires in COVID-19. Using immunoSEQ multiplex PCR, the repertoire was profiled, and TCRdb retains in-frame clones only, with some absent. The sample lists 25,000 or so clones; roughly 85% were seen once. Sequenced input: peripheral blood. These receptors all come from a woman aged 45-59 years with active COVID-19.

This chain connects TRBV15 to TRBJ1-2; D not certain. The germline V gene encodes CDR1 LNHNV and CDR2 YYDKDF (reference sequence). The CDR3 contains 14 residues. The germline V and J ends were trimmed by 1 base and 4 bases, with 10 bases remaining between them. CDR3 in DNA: TGTGCCACCAGCAGAGGTCAGGCCGGCTATGGCTACACCTTC. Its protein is CATSRGQAGYGYTF.

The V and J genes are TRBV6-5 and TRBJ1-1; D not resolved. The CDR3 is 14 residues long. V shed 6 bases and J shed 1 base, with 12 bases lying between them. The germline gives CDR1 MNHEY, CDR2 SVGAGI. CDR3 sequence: CASRLRGRNTEAFF. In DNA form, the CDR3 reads TGTGCCAGCAGGCTAAGAGGGAGGAACACTGAAGCTTTCTTT.

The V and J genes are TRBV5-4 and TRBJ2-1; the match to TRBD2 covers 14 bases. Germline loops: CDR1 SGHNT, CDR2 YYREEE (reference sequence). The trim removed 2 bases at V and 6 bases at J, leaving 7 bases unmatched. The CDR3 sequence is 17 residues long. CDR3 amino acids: CASSFPGLAGVTNEQFF. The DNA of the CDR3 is TGTGCCAGCAGCTTCCCGGGACTAGCGGGAGTCACCAATGAGCAGTTCTTC.

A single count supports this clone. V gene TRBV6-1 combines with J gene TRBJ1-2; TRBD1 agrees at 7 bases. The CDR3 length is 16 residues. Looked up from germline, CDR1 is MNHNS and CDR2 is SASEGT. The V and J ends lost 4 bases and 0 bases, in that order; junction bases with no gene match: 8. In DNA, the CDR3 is TGTGCCAGCAGTGTGGGGGGACAGAGAACTAACTATGGCTACACCTTC. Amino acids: CASSVGGQRTNYGYTF.

The CDR3 nucleotides read TGTGCCAGCAGGGACAGAAATTCACCCCTCCACTTT. It is translated as CASRDRNSPLHF. The rearrangement joins TRBV5-4 to TRBJ1-6, with a weak D call TRBD1 (6 bases). CDR3 length: 12 amino acids. The V end was cut by 5 bases, the J end by 7 bases, with 7 bases between. The germline CDR1 and CDR2 sequences are SGHNT and YYREEE (reference sequence).

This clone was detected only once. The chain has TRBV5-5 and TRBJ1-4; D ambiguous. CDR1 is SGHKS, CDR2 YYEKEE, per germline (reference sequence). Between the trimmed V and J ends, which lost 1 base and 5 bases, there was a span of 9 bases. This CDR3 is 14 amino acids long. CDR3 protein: CASSLLRLNEKLFF. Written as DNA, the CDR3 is TGTGCCAGCAGCTTGCTTAGACTGAATGAAAAACTGTTTTTT.

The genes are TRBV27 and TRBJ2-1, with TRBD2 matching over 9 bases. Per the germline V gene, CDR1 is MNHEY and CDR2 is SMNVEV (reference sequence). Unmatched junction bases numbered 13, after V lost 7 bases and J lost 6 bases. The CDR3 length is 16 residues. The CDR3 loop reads CASNPRSAGGGNEQFF. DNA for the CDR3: TGTGCCAGCAACCCCCGGTCGGCGGGAGGGGGCAATGAGCAGTTCTTC.

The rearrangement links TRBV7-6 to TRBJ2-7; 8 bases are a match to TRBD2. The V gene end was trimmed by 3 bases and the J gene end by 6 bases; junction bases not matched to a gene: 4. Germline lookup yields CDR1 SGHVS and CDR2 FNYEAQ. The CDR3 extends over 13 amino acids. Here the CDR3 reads CASSFSGTTEQYF. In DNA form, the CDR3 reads TGTGCCAGCAGCTTTAGCGGGACGACCGAGCAGTACTTC.

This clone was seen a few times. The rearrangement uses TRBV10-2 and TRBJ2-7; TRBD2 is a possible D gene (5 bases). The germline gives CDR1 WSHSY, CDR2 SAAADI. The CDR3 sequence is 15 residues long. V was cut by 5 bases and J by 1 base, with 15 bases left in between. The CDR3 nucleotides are TGCGCCAGCAGTCCCTTAAGCGGCCCTTCCTACGAGCAGTACTTC. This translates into CASSPLSGPSYEQYF.